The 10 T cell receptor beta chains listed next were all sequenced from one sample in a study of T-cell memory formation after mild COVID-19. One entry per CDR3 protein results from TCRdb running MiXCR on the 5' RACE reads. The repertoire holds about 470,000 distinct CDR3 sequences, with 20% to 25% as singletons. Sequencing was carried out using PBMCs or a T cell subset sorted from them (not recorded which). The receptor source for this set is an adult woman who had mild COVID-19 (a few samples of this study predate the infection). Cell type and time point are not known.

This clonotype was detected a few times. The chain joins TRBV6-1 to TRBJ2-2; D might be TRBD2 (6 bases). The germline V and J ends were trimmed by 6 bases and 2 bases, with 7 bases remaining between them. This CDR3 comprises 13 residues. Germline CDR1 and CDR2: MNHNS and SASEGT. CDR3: CASRTSNTGELFF. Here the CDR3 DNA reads TGTGCCAGCAGGACTAGTAACACCGGGGAGCTGTTTTTT.

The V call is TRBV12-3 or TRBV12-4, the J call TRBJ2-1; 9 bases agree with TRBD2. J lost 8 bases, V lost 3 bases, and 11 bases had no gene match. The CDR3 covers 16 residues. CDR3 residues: CASSFGWGGRVDEQFF. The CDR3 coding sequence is TGTGCCAGCAGTTTCGGATGGGGCGGGAGGGTCGATGAGCAGTTCTTC.

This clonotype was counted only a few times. The CDR3 loop reads CASSAGTSMNTEAFF. The CDR3 nucleotides read TGCGCCAGCAGCGCCGGGACATCTATGAACACTGAAGCTTTCTTT. V usage is TRBV5-1 and J usage is TRBJ1-1, with D perhaps matching TRBD1 (6 bases). Trimming took off 4 bases at V and 0 bases at J, with 13 bases between the two ends. Per germline, CDR1 SGHRS and CDR2 YFSETQ. CDR3 length: 15 amino acids.

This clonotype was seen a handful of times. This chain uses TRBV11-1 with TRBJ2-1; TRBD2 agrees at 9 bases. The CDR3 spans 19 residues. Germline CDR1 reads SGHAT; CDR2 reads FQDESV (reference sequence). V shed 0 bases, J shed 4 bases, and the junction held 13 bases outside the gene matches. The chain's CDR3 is CASSLAKVAGAYLYNEQFF. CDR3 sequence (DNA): TGTGCCAGCAGCTTAGCCAAGGTAGCGGGAGCTTATCTGTACAATGAGCAGTTCTTC. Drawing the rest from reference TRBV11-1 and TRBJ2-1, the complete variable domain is EAEVAQSPRYKITEKSQAVAFWCDPISGHATLYWYRQILGQGPELLVQFQDESVVDDSQLPKDRFSAERLKGVDSTLKIQPAELGDSAMYLCASSLAKVAGAYLYNEQFFGPGTRLTVL.

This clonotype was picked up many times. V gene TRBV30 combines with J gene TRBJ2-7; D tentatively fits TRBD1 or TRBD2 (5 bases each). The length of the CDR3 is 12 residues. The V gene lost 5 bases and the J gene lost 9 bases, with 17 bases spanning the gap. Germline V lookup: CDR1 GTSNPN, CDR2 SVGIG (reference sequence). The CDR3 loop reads CAWQRGPGRQYF. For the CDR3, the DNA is TGTGCCTGGCAACGGGGCCCTGGGAGGCAGTACTTC.

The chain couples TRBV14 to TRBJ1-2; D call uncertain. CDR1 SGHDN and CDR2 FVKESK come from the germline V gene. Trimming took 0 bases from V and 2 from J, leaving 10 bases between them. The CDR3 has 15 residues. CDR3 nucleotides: TGTGCCAGCAGCCAAGATGCCAGGACCAACTATGGCTACACCTTC. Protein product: CASSQDARTNYGYTF.

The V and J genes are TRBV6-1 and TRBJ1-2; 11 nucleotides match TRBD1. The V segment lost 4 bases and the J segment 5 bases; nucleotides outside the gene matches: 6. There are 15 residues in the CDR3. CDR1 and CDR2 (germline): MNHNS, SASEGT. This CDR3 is CASSVPGTGGYGYTF. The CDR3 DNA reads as TGTGCCAGCAGTGTTCCTGGGACAGGGGGTTATGGCTACACCTTC.

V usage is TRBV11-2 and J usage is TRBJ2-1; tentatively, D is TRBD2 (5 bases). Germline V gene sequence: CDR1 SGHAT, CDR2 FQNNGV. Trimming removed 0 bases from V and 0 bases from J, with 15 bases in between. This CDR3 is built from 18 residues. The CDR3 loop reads CASSLDRVAPLSYNEQFF. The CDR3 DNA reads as TGTGCCAGCAGCTTAGATCGCGTAGCGCCCCTCTCCTACAATGAGCAGTTCTTC.

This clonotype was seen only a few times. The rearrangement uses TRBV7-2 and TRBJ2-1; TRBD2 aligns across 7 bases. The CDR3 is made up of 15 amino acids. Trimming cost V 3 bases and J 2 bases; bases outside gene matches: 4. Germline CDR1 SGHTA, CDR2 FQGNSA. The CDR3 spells CASSFGTTAYNEQFF. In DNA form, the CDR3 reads TGTGCCAGCAGCTTCGGGACTACCGCCTACAATGAGCAGTTCTTC.

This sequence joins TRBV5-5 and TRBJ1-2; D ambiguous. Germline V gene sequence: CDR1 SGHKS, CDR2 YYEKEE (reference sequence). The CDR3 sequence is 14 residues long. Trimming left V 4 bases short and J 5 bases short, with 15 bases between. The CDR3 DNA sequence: TGTGCCAGCAGCCAACGCGGGGTCCCTTATGGCTACACCTTC. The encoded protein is CASSQRGVPYGYTF.